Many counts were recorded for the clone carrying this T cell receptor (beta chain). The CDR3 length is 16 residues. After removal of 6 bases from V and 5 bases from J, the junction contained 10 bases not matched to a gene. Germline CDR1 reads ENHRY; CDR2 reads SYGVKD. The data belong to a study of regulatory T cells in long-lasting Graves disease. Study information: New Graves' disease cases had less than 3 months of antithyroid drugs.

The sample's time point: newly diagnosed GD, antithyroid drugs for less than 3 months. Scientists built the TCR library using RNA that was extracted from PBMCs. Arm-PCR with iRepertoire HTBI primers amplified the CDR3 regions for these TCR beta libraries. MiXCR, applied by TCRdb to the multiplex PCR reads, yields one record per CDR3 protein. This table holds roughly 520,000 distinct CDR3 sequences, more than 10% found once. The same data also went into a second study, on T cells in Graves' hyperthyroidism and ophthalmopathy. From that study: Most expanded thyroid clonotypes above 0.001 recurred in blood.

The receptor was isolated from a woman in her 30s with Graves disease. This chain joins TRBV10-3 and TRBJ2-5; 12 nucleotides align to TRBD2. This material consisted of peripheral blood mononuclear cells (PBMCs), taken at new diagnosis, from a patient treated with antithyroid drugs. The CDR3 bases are TGTGCCATCAGCGAGCCGGGACTAGCGGGTTCGGAGACCCAGTACTTC. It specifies CAISEPGLAGSETQYF.